This T cell receptor (beta chain) was identified in a study of OX40 agonist ivuxolimab in advanced cancers. Concerning the study at large: Ivuxolimab, which targeted the costimulatory receptor OX40 (CD134), was an agonistic, fully human IgG2 monoclonal antibody. Intravenous ivuxolimab was administered to patients every 2 weeks at six dose levels: 0.01, 0.1, 0.3, 1.5, 3 and 10 mg/kg. Partial responses occurred in three dose-escalation patients: two with cutaneous melanoma and one with hepatocellular carcinoma. Prior anti-PD-1, anti-PD-L1 or anti-CTLA-4 therapy was permitted, and checkpoint inhibitors had been received by less than 45% of dose-escalation patients. The point of sequencing TCRbeta in the periphery was to test whether ivuxolimab changed TCR sequence diversity and drove clonal T-cell expansion. The monotherapy dose-escalation portion (N = 52 patients) of the phase I ivuxolimab trial is reported in the paper. Of the roughly 51 dose-escalation patients, hepatocellular carcinoma was present in 19, melanoma in approximately 15, renal cell carcinoma in 9 and head and neck cancer in 9. In the dose-escalation cohort, roughly 80% of patients were male, and the mean age was around 60 years, with a range of roughly 20 to 85.

What the study reported, not specific to this receptor: The antigen specificity of the clonally expanded peripheral T cells was not determined. At doses of 0.1 to 3.0 mg/kg, clonal expansion of both CD4+ and CD8+ blood T cells was observed from baseline to week 6. After ivuxolimab, more expanded clones were found on average in CD8+ T cells than in CD4+ T cells. In partial responders in the 0.1-3.0 mg/kg groups, normalized peripheral clonal expansion was found to be among the lowest, especially among CD8+ T cells. Low levels of normalized T-cell clonal expansion were also seen in some patients who did not respond.

CDR1 and CDR2 are drawn from the germline V gene: MDHEN, SYDVKM. The CDR3 has 16 amino acids, counting the end cysteine and phenylalanine. Only the CDR3 DNA stays, 48 bases, in frame from base 1. V sheds 8 bases and J sheds 3 bases, leaving 23 bases between their ends. Turning to this clone: Its cognate antigen has yet to be identified. Base qualities were left out, and no much larger clone turns up one base away.

Patients with autoimmune disease history or receiving systemic immunosuppression were excluded from the trial. In every dose cohort, peripheral blood was drawn for TCR sequencing at baseline, cycle 4 day 1, and cycle 7 day 1. The samples were drawn from a first-in-human, open-label, multicenter phase I dose-escalation trial of ivuxolimab. Adults with locally advanced or metastatic melanoma, renal cell, hepatocellular, or head and neck squamous cell carcinoma were enrolled in the trial. Before TCR sequencing, CD4+ T cells and CD8+ T cells were sorted from peripheral blood as separate populations. To sequence the TCRbeta CDR3 region, genomic DNA was isolated from the sorted cells. The immunoSEQ Assay was used to sequence the TCRbeta CDR3 regions. The table was pulled from immuneACCESS by TCRdb, which kept in-frame rearrangements only. Such tables lose some clones; where checked, under half of the loss comes from unresolved V genes, and the rest has no known cause. This sample lists over 35,000 clones; around nine tenths were detected once. The ten largest clones represent about 0.6% of the sample.

This receptor was obtained from an adult with an advanced solid tumor such as melanoma, head and neck, liver or kidney cancer. The specimen comprised CD4+ or CD8+ T cells sorted from blood, sampled in a trial of the OX40 agonist ivuxolimab. The chain employs TRBV28 and TRBJ2-7; possibly the D gene is TRBD1, per 5 matching bases. The DNA sequence is TGTGCCAGCCAACCCCCCTTTTCAGGGATACTCTACGAGCAGTACTTC. It translates to CASQPPFSGILYEQYF.